The 7 T cell receptor beta chains reported below all come from one sample, sequenced in a study of T cell responses to AZD1222 COVID-19 vaccine. Assay used: immunoSEQ multiplex PCR; TCRdb lists only in-frame clones, some missing. The sample carries about 150,000 clones, about 91% recorded once. The input for sequencing was peripheral blood, taken 28 days after the second AZD1222 dose. Receptor source: an adult who received the AZD1222 COVID-19 vaccine.

V gene TRBV24-1 combines with J gene TRBJ1-1, with TRBD1 as a possible D gene (5 bases). Germline loops: CDR1 KGHDR, CDR2 SFDVKD. The CDR3 totals 12 residues. Trimming took off 9 bases at V and 3 bases at J, with 10 bases between the two ends. CDR3 in DNA: TGTGCCACCCGAGGGGCTGACACTGAAGCTTTCTTT. It is translated as CATRGADTEAFF.

This clone appeared once. The chain employs TRBV11-3 and TRBJ2-5; 7 bases match TRBD1. V shed 5 bases and J 1 base; nucleotides not matched to a gene: 4. The germline V gene encodes CDR1 SGHNT and CDR2 YENEEA. The CDR3 spans 14 residues. The CDR3 DNA sequence: TGTGCCAGCAGCCTCCGGGACAGCCAAGAGACCCAGTACTTC. Encoded protein: CASSLRDSQETQYF.

V is TRBV27 and J is TRBJ1-5; D gene uncertain. The CDR3 is 13 residues long. V was clipped by 5 bases and J by 3 bases, with 8 bases between them. Germline V lookup: CDR1 MNHEY, CDR2 SMNVEV (reference sequence). CDR3 sequence reads: CASSVRPNQPQHF. CDR3 DNA sequence: TGTGCCAGCAGTGTGAGGCCCAATCAGCCCCAGCATTTT.

V is TRBV3-1 (or the pseudogene TRBV3-2) and J is TRBJ1-6; D might be TRBD1 (6 bases). Germline CDR1 reads LGHDT; CDR2 reads YNNKEL (reference sequence). V lost 1 base, J lost 13 bases, and 8 bases lay in between. The CDR3 totals 12 residues. For the CDR3, the DNA is TGTGCCAGCAGCCAAGCAGGGGACCCCCTCCACTTT. Its protein product is CASSQAGDPLHF.

J is TRBJ1-2 and V is TRBV6-2 or TRBV6-3; D is unclear. Trimming left V 5 bases short and J 6 bases short, with 4 bases between. CDR1 is MNHEY and CDR2 is SVGEGT in the germline V gene. The CDR3 contains 10 residues. Written as DNA, the CDR3 is TGTGCCAGCAGTGCCGATGGCTACACCTTC. Residues: CASSADGYTF.

V is TRBV2 and J is TRBJ2-3, with 14 bases matching TRBD2. Germline V CDR1 and CDR2: SNHLY, FYNNEI. V was clipped by 6 bases and J by 0 bases; unmatched bases: 5. This CDR3 is built from 17 residues. Here the CDR3 reads CASRFGTSGGSTDTQYF. The CDR3 nucleotides read TGTGCCAGCAGGTTCGGGACTAGCGGGGGAAGCACAGATACGCAGTATTTT.

The J gene is TRBJ2-3, the V gene TRBV7-9, with D hard to call. V was trimmed by 4 bases and J by 4 bases, leaving 6 bases between them. Germline values: CDR1 SEHNR, CDR2 FQNEAQ (reference sequence). The CDR3 has 12 amino acids. The CDR3, as DNA: TGTGCCAGCAGCTGGGGTCCAGATACGCAGTATTTT. This gives the protein CASSWGPDTQYF.